This T cell receptor (beta chain) stems from a study of identical twins. General observations from the study: There was more out-of-frame TCR alpha sharing in monozygotic twins than models estimated.

In TCRdb, the 5' RACE reads were re-called with MiXCR into one record per CDR3 protein. The data contain 1.5 million to 2 million distinct CDR3 sequences, roughly 35% of them singletons. A note on this clonotype: Its specificity is not known.

The V end was cut by 0 bases, the J end by 0 bases, with 9 bases between. Germline CDR1 reads DFQATT; CDR2 reads SNEGSKA (reference sequence). The CDR3 spans 14 residues. The chain employs TRBV20-1 and TRBJ2-7, with D uncertain. The receptor was isolated from a newborn girl in good health. The sequenced sample was cord blood. CDR3 residues: CSARDSASSYEQYF. The CDR3 DNA follows: TGCAGTGCTAGAGATTCGGCGAGCTCCTACGAGCAGTACTTC.